There are many counts of the clone carrying this T cell receptor (beta chain). This sample was taken from a study of spatial heterogeneity in lung cancer. Study information: Alpha-chain detections were consistently fewer than beta-chain detections among the sequences. The study observed each unique TCR and UMI combination more than ten times on average in raw reads.

The time point here: sample taken at primary tumor resection. Extraction of whole RNA from tumor, nontumor lung or frozen PBMC preceded unsorted sequencing. V was pared by 5 bases and J by 5 bases, with 3 bases of the junction left unmatched. This CDR3 spans 14 amino acids. Looked up from germline, CDR1 is SGHVS and CDR2 is FNYEAQ. Every TCR cDNA molecule bore a unique molecular identifier. In TCRdb, the 5' RACE reads were re-called with MiXCR into one record per CDR3 protein. The sample includes some 7,000 distinct CDR3 sequences, about 6.7% seen only once; the top ten take about three quarters. Sequencing was performed on PBMCs, taken at surgery. This clonotype originated in a male donor with early-stage non-small cell lung cancer. The gene calls are TRBV7-6 and TRBJ1-4; 9 nucleotides line up with TRBD1. The CDR3 nucleotides read TGTGCCAGCAGCCCCGGGACAGGGAATGAAAAACTGTTTTTT. Protein: CASSPGTGNEKLFF.